The 21 T cell receptor beta chains presented below share a single source sample, sequenced in a study of blood T cell repertoires in COVID-19. The assay was immunoSEQ multiplex PCR, and TCRdb's table has in-frame clones only and misses some. The sample includes 150,000 to 200,000 clones, around 87% of them seen just once. Sequencing input: peripheral blood. These receptors were taken from a man aged 18 to 29 with acute or convalescent COVID-19.

V and J are TRBV10-3 and TRBJ1-4, with D perhaps matching TRBD1 (5 bases). Germline V CDR1 and CDR2: ENHRY, SYGVKD. The CDR3 runs to 16 residues. The V end was cut by 2 bases, the J end by 1 base, with 11 bases between. The CDR3 spells CAISETARETNEKLFF. CDR3 nucleotides: TGTGCCATCAGTGAGACGGCCAGGGAAACTAATGAAAAACTGTTTTTT.

This chain connects TRBV27 to TRBJ1-5; D not certain. Trimming removed 5 bases at V and 0 bases at J, with 5 bases between. The CDR3 runs to 13 residues. Germline V gene sequence: CDR1 MNHEY, CDR2 SMNVEV (reference sequence). CDR3 nucleotide sequence: TGTGCCAGCAGTACTTATAGCAATCAGCCCCAGCATTTT. Its protein is CASSTYSNQPQHF.

The chain carries TRBV25-1 and TRBJ1-6; D possibly corresponds to TRBD1 (6 bases). Per germline, CDR1 MGHDK and CDR2 SYGVNS. V was clipped by 6 bases and J by 9 bases, with 12 bases between them. The CDR3 loop spans 13 amino acids. This CDR3 is CASRYGQISPLHF. The DNA for the CDR3 is TGTGCCAGCAGGTACGGACAGATTTCACCCCTCCACTTT.

This clone was picked up one time. The rearrangement links TRBV6-1 to TRBJ2-7, with D unresolved. The CDR3 runs 14 residues. Trimming cost V 3 bases and J 0 bases, with 9 bases left between them. The V gene's germline CDR1 is MNHNS and CDR2 SASEGT. The CDR3 DNA follows: TGTGCCAGCAGTGACCAACATGACTCCTACGAGCAGTACTTC. Translated, it gives CASSDQHDSYEQYF.

This chain connects TRBV19 to TRBJ1-1, with 7 bases lining up with TRBD1. Trimming removed 9 bases from V and 2 bases from J; junction bases left unmatched: 12. This CDR3 spans 15 amino acids. Germline CDR1 LNHDA, CDR2 SQIVND (reference sequence). The CDR3 loop is CASGRAGGGNTEAFF. CDR3 in DNA: TGTGCCAGCGGTCGGGCAGGGGGAGGAAACACTGAAGCTTTCTTT.

The chain has TRBV9 and TRBJ1-2, with 11 bases aligning to TRBD1. J was trimmed by 3 bases and V by 4 bases; bases with no gene match: 5. In germline, CDR1 is SGDLS, CDR2 YYNGEE. The CDR3 covers 15 residues. CDR3 DNA sequence: TGTGCCAGCAGCATCGGACAGGGGGCTTACTATGGCTACACCTTC. Its protein is CASSIGQGAYYGYTF. Together with reference TRBV9 and TRBJ1-2, the CDR3 gives the full variable domain: DSGVTQTPKHLITATGQRVTLRCSPRSGDLSVYWYQQSLDQGLQFLIQYYNGEERAKGNILERFSAQQFPDLHSELNLSSLELGDSALYFCASSIGQGAYYGYTFGSGTRLTVV.

The CDR3 sequence: CATSAGGGQSYEQYF. CDR3 DNA: TGTGCCACCAGTGCGGGAGGGGGCCAGAGCTACGAGCAGTACTTC. This chain uses TRBV24-1 with TRBJ2-7, with a possible D match to TRBD2 (8 bases). V shed 5 bases and J shed 3 bases, with 16 bases lying between them. This CDR3 is built from 15 residues. Germline CDR1 reads KGHDR; CDR2 reads SFDVKD.

The chain links TRBV7-2 to TRBJ1-4, with D perhaps matching TRBD1 (6 bases). The CDR3 is made up of 16 amino acids. Trimming stripped 1 base from V and 7 bases from J, with 16 bases between. Germline V gives CDR1 SGHTA, CDR2 FQGNSA. CDR3 sequence reads: CASSLVAALGGEKLFF. CDR3 coding DNA: TGTGCCAGCAGCTTAGTGGCAGCCCTAGGGGGTGAAAAACTGTTTTTT.

The chain employs TRBV2 and TRBJ2-7; 9 bases agree with TRBD2. The CDR3 covers 15 residues. V shed 2 bases and J 3 bases; nucleotides not matched to a gene: 5. CDR1 is SNHLY and CDR2 is FYNNEI in the germline V gene. The CDR3 here is CASSERGTSFYEQYF. CDR3 sequence (DNA): TGTGCCAGCAGTGAAAGAGGGACTAGCTTCTACGAGCAGTACTTC. The full variable domain, its missing parts supplied by reference TRBV2 and TRBJ2-7, is EPEVTQTPSHQVTQMGQEVILRCVPISNHLYFYWYRQILGQKVEFLVSFYNNEISEKSEIFDDQFSVERPDGSNFTLKIRSTKLEDSAMYFCASSERGTSFYEQYFGPGTRLTVT.

The chain uses TRBV7-2 and TRBJ2-5; no clear D. CDR3 length: 12 residues. Germline V gene data show CDR1 as SGHTA and CDR2 as FQGNSA. V lost 0 bases, J lost 5 bases, and 4 bases lay in between. This chain's CDR3 is CASSLAEETQYF. The CDR3 DNA reads TGTGCCAGCAGCTTAGCCGAGGAGACCCAGTACTTC.

The gene calls are TRBV28 and TRBJ1-2; D is possibly TRBD1 (6 bases). The CDR3 extends over 13 amino acids. Trimming left V 5 bases short and J 2 bases short, with 9 bases between. Germline lookup yields CDR1 MDHEN and CDR2 SYDVKM. The CDR3 DNA follows: TGTGCCAGCAGTACCAGGGGCAACTATGGCTACACCTTC. This gives the protein CASSTRGNYGYTF.

This chain connects TRBV7-2 to TRBJ2-1; a possible D gene is TRBD2 (5 bases). The CDR3 consists of 14 residues. CDR1 is SGHTA and CDR2 is FQGNSA in the germline V gene. V was shortened by 3 bases and J by 10 bases, with 16 bases between the two germline ends. The CDR3 spells CASSLTSGTLEQFF. Here the CDR3 DNA reads TGTGCCAGCAGCTTGACGAGCGGAACGTTGGAGCAGTTCTTC. Full variable domain (missing parts from reference TRBV7-2 and TRBJ2-1): GAGVSQSPSNKVTEKGKDVELRCDPISGHTALYWYRQSLGQGLEFLIYFQGNSAPDKSGLPSDRFSAERTGGSVSTLTIQRTQQEDSAVYLCASSLTSGTLEQFFGPGTRLTVL.

This chain joins TRBV3-1 (or the pseudogene TRBV3-2) and TRBJ2-1; D gene ambiguous. Trimming took 0 bases from V and 8 from J, leaving 11 bases between them. From germline, CDR1 is LGHDT and CDR2 YNNKEL (reference sequence). The CDR3 runs to 14 residues. CDR3 loop: CASSQDVRPDEQFF. The CDR3 DNA sequence: TGTGCCAGCAGCCAAGATGTCCGTCCGGATGAGCAGTTCTTC.

This chain joins TRBV2 and TRBJ1-5; D is ambiguous. The CDR3 is 14 residues long. The ends were cut back, 6 bases at V and 2 bases at J, with 11 bases in the middle. The germline gives CDR1 SNHLY, CDR2 FYNNEI. CDR3 DNA sequence: TGTGCCAGCAGCCCCGGGTTCCGCAATCAGCCCCAGCATTTT. Translated: CASSPGFRNQPQHF.

The chain carries TRBV18 and TRBJ2-3; 8 positions agree with TRBD2. The CDR3 has 15 amino acids. J gave up 0 bases and V 1 base, and 0 bases lay outside the gene matches. Germline CDR1 KGHSH, CDR2 LQKENI. CDR3 region: CASSPQRGSTDTQYF. The CDR3 region has the DNA TGTGCCAGCTCACCACAGCGGGGGAGCACAGATACGCAGTATTTT.

This clone appeared once. This chain joins TRBV7-9 and TRBJ1-4; TRBD1 matches 8 bases. Germline CDR1 reads SEHNR; CDR2 reads FQNEAQ (reference sequence). The CDR3 covers 16 residues. Trimming cost V 1 base and J 2 bases; bases outside gene matches: 3. CDR3 bases: TGTGCCAGCAGCTTAGGTTACAGGGGGACTAATGAAAAACTGTTTTTT. Protein: CASSLGYRGTNEKLFF. The variable domain in full, with the rest retrieved from reference TRBV7-9 and TRBJ1-4, is DTGVSQNPRHKITKRGQNVTFRCDPISEHNRLYWYRQTLGQGPEFLTYFQNEAQLEKSRLLSDRFSAERPKGSFSTLEIQRTEQGDSAMYLCASSLGYRGTNEKLFFGSGTQLSVL.

The chain combines TRBV6-5 with TRBJ2-7, with D possibly being TRBD1 (6 bases). V lost 10 bases to trimming and J lost 3 bases, with 13 bases between them. The germline V gene encodes CDR1 MNHEY and CDR2 SVGAGI. The CDR3 extends over 12 amino acids. For the CDR3, the DNA is TGTGCCACAGACGACAGGCTCTACGAGCAGTACTTC. It encodes CATDDRLYEQYF.

The rearrangement links TRBV7-2 to TRBJ2-2, with D possibly TRBD1 on 5 matching bases. Germline values: CDR1 SGHTA, CDR2 FQGNSA. CDR3 length equals 15 residues. The ends were cut back, 5 bases at V and 1 base at J, with 11 bases in the middle. DNA for the CDR3: TGTGCCAGCAGCCAAGGACAATTGAACACCGGGGAGCTGTTTTTT. This translates into CASSQGQLNTGELFF.

The chain carries TRBV5-4 and TRBJ1-3, with 8 positions matching TRBD1. In germline, CDR1 is SGHNT, CDR2 YYREEE (reference sequence). V lost 3 bases and J lost 4; bases outside the gene matches: 6. The CDR3 runs to 15 residues. The CDR3 DNA is TGTGCCAGCAGCTCTGACAGGGGCTTGGGAAACACCATATATTTT. Translating gives CASSSDRGLGNTIYF.

This clone was recorded once. V usage is TRBV11-2 and J usage is TRBJ2-1, with 7 bases matching TRBD1. The V gene end was trimmed by 4 bases and the J gene end by 7 bases; junction bases not matched to a gene: 7. CDR1 and CDR2 from the germline V gene are SGHAT and FQNNGV. CDR3 length: 14 residues. CDR3 sequence: CASSSVTGWNEQFF. The CDR3 nucleotides read TGTGCCAGCAGCTCAGTGACAGGGTGGAATGAGCAGTTCTTC.

The V gene is TRBV19, the J gene TRBJ1-5; the D is unclear. V was pared by 3 bases and J by 0 bases, with 9 bases between. This CDR3 contains 15 residues. The germline CDR1 and CDR2 sequences are LNHDA and SQIVND (reference sequence). CDR3 sequence reads: CASSIRTDSNQPQHF. The DNA for the CDR3 is TGTGCCAGTAGTATCCGTACAGATAGCAATCAGCCCCAGCATTTT.